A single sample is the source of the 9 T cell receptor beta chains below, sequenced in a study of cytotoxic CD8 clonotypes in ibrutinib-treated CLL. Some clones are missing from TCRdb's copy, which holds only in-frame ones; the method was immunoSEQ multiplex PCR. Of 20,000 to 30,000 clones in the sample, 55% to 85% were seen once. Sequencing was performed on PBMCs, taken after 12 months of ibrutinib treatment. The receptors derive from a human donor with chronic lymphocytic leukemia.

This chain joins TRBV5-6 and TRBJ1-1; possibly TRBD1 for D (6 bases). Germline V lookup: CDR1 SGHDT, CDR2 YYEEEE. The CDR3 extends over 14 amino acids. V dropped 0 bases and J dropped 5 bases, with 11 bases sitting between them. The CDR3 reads CASSLVQGRTEAFF. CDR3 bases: TGTGCCAGCAGCTTGGTACAGGGTCGAACTGAAGCTTTCTTT.

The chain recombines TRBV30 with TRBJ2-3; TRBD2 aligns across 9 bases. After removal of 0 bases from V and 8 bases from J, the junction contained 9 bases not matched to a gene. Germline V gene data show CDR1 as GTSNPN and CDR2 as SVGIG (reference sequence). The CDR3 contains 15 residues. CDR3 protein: CAWSVSAGGLTTQYF. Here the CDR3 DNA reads TGTGCCTGGAGTGTATCGGCGGGGGGGCTCACTACGCAGTATTTT.

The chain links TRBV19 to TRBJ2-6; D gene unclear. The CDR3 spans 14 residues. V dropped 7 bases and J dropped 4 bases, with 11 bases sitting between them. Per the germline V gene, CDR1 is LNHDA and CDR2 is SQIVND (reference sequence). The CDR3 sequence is CASTPTGGANVLTF. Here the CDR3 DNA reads TGTGCCAGTACTCCTACCGGGGGGGCCAACGTCCTGACTTTC.

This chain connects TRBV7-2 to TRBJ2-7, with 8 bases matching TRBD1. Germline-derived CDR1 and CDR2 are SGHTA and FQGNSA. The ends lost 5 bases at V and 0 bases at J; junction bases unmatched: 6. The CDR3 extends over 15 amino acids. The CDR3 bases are TGTGCCAGCAGCGCCCAGGGACAGGTCTCCTACGAGCAGTACTTC. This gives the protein CASSAQGQVSYEQYF.

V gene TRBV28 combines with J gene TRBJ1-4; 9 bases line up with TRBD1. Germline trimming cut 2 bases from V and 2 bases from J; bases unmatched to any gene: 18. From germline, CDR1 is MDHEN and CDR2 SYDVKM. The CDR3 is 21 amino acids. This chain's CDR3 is CASSLGFRDRAWSSTNEKLFF. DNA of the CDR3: TGTGCCAGCAGTTTAGGATTCCGGGACAGGGCCTGGTCGTCTACTAATGAAAAACTGTTTTTT.

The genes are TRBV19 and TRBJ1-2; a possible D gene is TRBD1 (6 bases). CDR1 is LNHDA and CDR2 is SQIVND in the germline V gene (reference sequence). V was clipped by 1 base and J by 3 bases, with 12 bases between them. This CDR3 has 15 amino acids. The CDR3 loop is CASSIAGARDYGYTF. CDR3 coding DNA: TGTGCCAGTAGTATAGCGGGGGCTCGAGACTATGGCTACACCTTC. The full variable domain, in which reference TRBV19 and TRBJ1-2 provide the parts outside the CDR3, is DGGITQSPKYLFRKEGQNVTLSCEQNLNHDAMYWYRQDPGQGLRLIYYSQIVNDFQKGDIAEGYSVSREKKESFPLTVTSAQKNPTAFYLCASSIAGARDYGYTFGSGTRLTVV.

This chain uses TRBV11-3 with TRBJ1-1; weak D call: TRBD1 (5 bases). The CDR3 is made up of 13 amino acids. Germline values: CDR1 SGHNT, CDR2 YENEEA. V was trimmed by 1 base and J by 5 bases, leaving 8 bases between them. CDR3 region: CASSLVWGTEAFF. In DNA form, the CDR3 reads TGTGCCAGCAGCTTAGTATGGGGGACTGAAGCTTTCTTT.

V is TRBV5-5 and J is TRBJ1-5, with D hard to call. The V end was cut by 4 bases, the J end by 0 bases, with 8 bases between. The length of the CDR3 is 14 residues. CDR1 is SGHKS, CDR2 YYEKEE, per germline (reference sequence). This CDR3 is CASSNRDSNQPQHF. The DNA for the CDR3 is TGTGCCAGCAGCAATAGGGATAGCAATCAGCCCCAGCATTTT.

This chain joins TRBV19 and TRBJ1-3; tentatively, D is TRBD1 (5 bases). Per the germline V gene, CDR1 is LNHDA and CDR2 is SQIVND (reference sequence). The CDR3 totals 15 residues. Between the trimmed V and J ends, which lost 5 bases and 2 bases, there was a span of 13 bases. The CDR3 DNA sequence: TGTGCCAGTAGTCCTTGGACAAGTCCTGGAAACACCATATATTTT. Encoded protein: CASSPWTSPGNTIYF.